This TCR beta chain is from a study of PD-L1 blockade in urothelial cancer. On the study more broadly: Blood analyses occurred 3 weeks (second dose) and 6 weeks post treatment start.

Whole-study results and caveats: Below-median pretreatment blood TCR clonality was a predictor of better survival. Larger 3-week expansion of tumor-associated blood clones was seen in durable-benefit patients.

Into every PCR, synthetic TCR analog templates were spiked. Only in-frame clones appear in the TCRdb table, and some are missing; sequencing was by immunoSEQ multiplex PCR. This sample has approximately 100,000 clones, with around 85% found just once. This clone was detected a few times. Its antigen remains unknown. Trimming took 8 bases from V and 7 from J; bases not matched to a gene: 2. The CDR3 covers 11 residues. The germline V gene encodes CDR1 MNHEY and CDR2 SVGAGI. Specimen: PBMCs, collected around atezolizumab (anti-PD-L1) treatment. This chain uses TRBV6-5 with TRBJ1-5, with TRBD1 matching over 7 bases. This clonotype originated in a man between 50 and 59 years old with urothelial cancer. CDR3 protein: CASVQGQPQHF. The CDR3 DNA follows: TGTGCCAGCGTACAGGGGCAGCCCCAGCATTTT.